This T cell receptor (beta chain) came from a study of blood T cells in healthy people across ages. The study's findings and limits: Older age went with lower TCR beta diversity per million T cells, in a roughly linear way.

CDR1 is SGHRS and CDR2 is YFSETQ in the germline V gene. The CDR3 loop spans 12 amino acids. For the second PCR, which ran for 7 to 11 cycles, a sample-barcoded 5' primer and a J-beta primer mix were used. The template-switch adaptor was a 5' adaptor with 12 random nucleotides. It tagged each cDNA molecule. MiXCR, run by TCRdb on the 5' RACE reads, gives a single entry per CDR3 protein. The sample shows approximately 850,000 distinct CDR3 sequences, around 42% of them seen only once. Details on this clonotype: Antigen: not known. At one boundary the junction diverges from the germline segment, which might be a read error.

Material for sequencing was blood. The chain is built from TRBV5-1 and TRBJ2-5; D gene ambiguous. The TCR was taken from a man in his 60s in good health. CDR3 in amino acids: CASSFEQGTQYF. DNA of the CDR3: TGCGCCAGCAGCTTCGAACAAGGGACCCAGTACTTC.